Listed here are 15 T cell receptor beta chains from one sample, sequenced in a study of beta chain features in type 1 diabetes. Study-level findings and limits: Type 1 diabetes patients had moderately but significantly shorter TCRB CDR3s in all four CD4+ subsets.

No antigen has been assigned to these receptors. Isolated RNA was reverse transcribed in full, so expressed TCRB transcripts were sequenced. Assay: immunoSEQ multiplex PCR; the TCRdb copy retains only in-frame clones and omits some. The sample holds approximately 46,000 clones; roughly 48% are singletons and the top ten take around 0.13%. The sample consisted of stem cell memory CD4+ T cells from blood. These receptors originate from a man aged 25-45 years with type 1 diabetes.

The chain employs TRBV28 and TRBJ2-7, with a tentative D call TRBD2 (6 bases). Germline V gene sequence: CDR1 MDHEN, CDR2 SYDVKM. The CDR3 has 14 residues. The V end lost 8 bases, the J end lost 0 bases, and 14 bases lay between the germline ends. CDR3 bases: TGTGCCAGCGGGACTTCTTCGAGCTCCTACGAGCAGTACTTC. Amino acid sequence: CASGTSSSSYEQYF.

This clone has a handful of counts. This rearrangement joins TRBV30 to TRBJ2-3, with 9 positions matching TRBD2. The CDR3 is made up of 14 amino acids. J was trimmed by 8 bases and V by 1 base; bases with no gene match: 7. Germline loops: CDR1 GTSNPN, CDR2 SVGIG (reference sequence). Written as DNA, the CDR3 is TGTGCCTGGAGTGAAGCGGGAGGCATTGGTACGCAGTATTTT. Translating it yields CAWSEAGGIGTQYF.

This clone was recorded a few times. The CDR3 sequence is CASRRQGINTEAFF. The CDR3 DNA reads as TGTGCCAGCAGACGACAGGGGATAAACACTGAAGCTTTCTTT. This sequence joins TRBV28 and TRBJ1-1; 8 bases line up with TRBD1. Per the germline V gene, CDR1 is MDHEN and CDR2 is SYDVKM. The CDR3 covers 14 residues. The ends lost 6 bases at V and 2 bases at J; junction bases unmatched: 5.

This clone was counted between two and nine times. This chain links TRBV6-5 with TRBJ2-5; D is undetermined. Trimming cost V 5 bases and J 1 base, with 14 bases left between them. Germline V gives CDR1 MNHEY, CDR2 SVGAGI. The CDR3 is 15 residues long. CDR3 sequence reads: CASSPTHPSQETQYF. CDR3 DNA sequence: TGTGCCAGCAGTCCGACTCATCCTTCCCAAGAGACCCAGTACTTC.

The V gene is TRBV9, the J gene TRBJ2-4; TRBD2 matches at 7 bases. The CDR3 contains 14 residues. Trimming removed 4 bases from V and 10 bases from J; junction bases left unmatched: 11. CDR1 SGDLS and CDR2 YYNGEE come from the germline V gene. CDR3 DNA: TGTGCCAGCAGCTCTCAGCGGGACGCGGGTATTCAGTACTTC. This gives the protein CASSSQRDAGIQYF.

V and J are TRBV28 and TRBJ2-7, with D tentatively TRBD1 (6 bases). Germline lookup yields CDR1 MDHEN and CDR2 SYDVKM. V was clipped by 4 bases and J by 1 base, with 11 bases between them. This CDR3 spans 14 amino acids. The CDR3 DNA follows: TGTGCCAGCAGTTCACCGACAGGTTCCTACGAGCAGTACTTC. The encoded protein is CASSSPTGSYEQYF.

The J gene is TRBJ2-5, the V gene TRBV20-1; D is undetermined. Germline V CDR1 and CDR2: DFQATT, SNEGSKA (reference sequence). The V end lost 3 bases, the J end lost 5 bases, and 4 bases lay between the germline ends. This CDR3 spans 10 amino acids. CDR3 in amino acids: CSASSETQYF. The DNA of the CDR3 is TGCAGTGCTAGCTCGGAGACCCAGTACTTC.

The chain uses TRBV27 and TRBJ2-1, with 12 bases matching TRBD2. The germline CDR1 and CDR2 sequences are MNHEY and SMNVEV (reference sequence). CDR3 length: 16 residues. V was pared by 0 bases and J by 10 bases, with 7 bases of the junction left unmatched. This chain's CDR3 is CASSLSPGLAGLEQFF. CDR3 DNA sequence: TGTGCCAGCAGTTTATCCCCGGGACTAGCGGGCTTGGAGCAGTTCTTC.

This clone has just a few counts. V is TRBV28 and J is TRBJ2-4; 7 nucleotides agree with TRBD2. Germline CDR1 MDHEN, CDR2 SYDVKM. The CDR3 is made up of 17 amino acids. Trimming at V came to 6 bases and at J to 5 bases, leaving 16 bases not matched to a gene. CDR3 residues: CASRTPSGRSWENIQYF. For the CDR3, the DNA is TGTGCCAGCAGGACCCCTTCCGGGAGGTCGTGGGAAAACATTCAGTACTTC.

This clone was observed a handful of times. The gene calls are TRBV19 and TRBJ2-1, with D perhaps matching TRBD2 (6 bases). In germline, CDR1 is LNHDA, CDR2 SQIVND (reference sequence). CDR3 length equals 15 residues. Trimming cost V 7 bases and J 6 bases, with 19 bases left between them. CDR3 coding DNA: TGTGCCAGTACCAGCGGAGGGTTGGGGAGCAATGAGCAGTTCTTC. Translated: CASTSGGLGSNEQFF.

This chain links TRBV28 with TRBJ2-7, with TRBD2 matching over 7 bases. From germline, CDR1 is MDHEN and CDR2 SYDVKM. After removal of 10 bases from V and 2 bases from J, the junction contained 5 bases not matched to a gene. The CDR3 is made up of 12 amino acids. In DNA form, the CDR3 reads TGTGCCACGAGGGAGGGCCCCTACGAGCAGTACTTC. This translates into CATREGPYEQYF.

This chain uses TRBV11-2 with TRBJ2-7; 11 bases are a match to TRBD2. The CDR3 has 15 amino acids. The V gene's germline CDR1 is SGHAT and CDR2 FQNNGV. With V trimmed by 4 bases and J by 7 bases, 9 bases remained unmatched. In DNA, the CDR3 is TGTGCCAGCAGCTCCCGGATAGCGGGAGGGAATGAGCAGTACTTC. Its protein is CASSSRIAGGNEQYF.

The chain is built from TRBV12-5 and TRBJ2-1; 15 bases match TRBD2. CDR3 size: 23 residues. The V gene's germline CDR1 is LGHNT and CDR2 FRNRAP. V shed 0 bases, J shed 5 bases, and the junction held 20 bases outside the gene matches. This chain's CDR3 is CASGLVPGTSGRTPGAEDNEQFF. In DNA, the CDR3 is TGTGCTAGTGGTTTGGTACCTGGGACTAGCGGGAGGACACCCGGGGCCGAGGACAATGAGCAGTTCTTC.

V is TRBV6-1 and J is TRBJ1-5; D perhaps matches TRBD1 (5 bases). Trimming took 1 base from V and 7 from J, leaving 17 bases between them. Per germline, CDR1 MNHNS and CDR2 SASEGT. CDR3 length: 16 amino acids. The CDR3 coding sequence is TGTGCCAGCAGTGAAGTAATTTGGGCAGGGTACCAGCCCCAGCATTTT. Encoded protein: CASSEVIWAGYQPQHF.

The gene calls are TRBV30 and TRBJ2-7, with D perhaps matching TRBD2 (5 bases). Deletions cut 4 bases from V and 2 bases from J, with 9 bases between. There are 12 residues in the CDR3. The V gene's germline CDR1 is GTSNPN and CDR2 SVGIG (reference sequence). CDR3 loop: CAWMRDPYEQYF. DNA for the CDR3: TGTGCCTGGATGAGGGATCCCTACGAGCAGTACTTC.